This T cell receptor (beta chain) was sequenced during a study of immune reconstitution after stem cell transplant in scleroderma (dated by TCRdb to 2015 to 2018). The library was prepared using RT-PCR. Instrument used: Illumina MiSeq. Clones were called with MiXCR by TCRdb after fastp trimmed the public reads at Q25, and only in-frame beta chains were retained. Entries are consolidated by CDR3 protein sequence, retaining the most common genes and DNA. The sample data list around 6,000 distinct CDR3 sequences, and 6.5% to 10% of these were observed just once. In total, the top ten clones hold 10% of the sample. This clonotype is regarded as medium-sized (0.01 to 0.1%). The specificity of this receptor is unknown. No base qualities exist here, and no much larger clone lies one base off it. Measured from the cysteine to the phenylalanine, the CDR3 is 16 residues long. The kept DNA is CDR3 alone, 48 bases in frame from the first base. Via the germline V gene, CDR1 is ENHRY and CDR2 SYGVKD. Germline trimming amounts to 3 bases on V and 4 bases on J, with 7 as the count of junction bases outside the gene matches.

The sequence was obtained from a male donor with systemic sclerosis. The sequence links TRBV10-3 to TRBJ1-5, with 9 bases in between that match TRBD1. This material was collected before or after autologous hematopoietic stem cell transplantation (not recorded which). The CDR3 amino acid sequence is: CAISDQGTGWNQPQHF. The DNA is as follows: TGTGCCATCAGTGATCAGGGGACAGGGTGGAATCAGCCCCAGCATTTT.